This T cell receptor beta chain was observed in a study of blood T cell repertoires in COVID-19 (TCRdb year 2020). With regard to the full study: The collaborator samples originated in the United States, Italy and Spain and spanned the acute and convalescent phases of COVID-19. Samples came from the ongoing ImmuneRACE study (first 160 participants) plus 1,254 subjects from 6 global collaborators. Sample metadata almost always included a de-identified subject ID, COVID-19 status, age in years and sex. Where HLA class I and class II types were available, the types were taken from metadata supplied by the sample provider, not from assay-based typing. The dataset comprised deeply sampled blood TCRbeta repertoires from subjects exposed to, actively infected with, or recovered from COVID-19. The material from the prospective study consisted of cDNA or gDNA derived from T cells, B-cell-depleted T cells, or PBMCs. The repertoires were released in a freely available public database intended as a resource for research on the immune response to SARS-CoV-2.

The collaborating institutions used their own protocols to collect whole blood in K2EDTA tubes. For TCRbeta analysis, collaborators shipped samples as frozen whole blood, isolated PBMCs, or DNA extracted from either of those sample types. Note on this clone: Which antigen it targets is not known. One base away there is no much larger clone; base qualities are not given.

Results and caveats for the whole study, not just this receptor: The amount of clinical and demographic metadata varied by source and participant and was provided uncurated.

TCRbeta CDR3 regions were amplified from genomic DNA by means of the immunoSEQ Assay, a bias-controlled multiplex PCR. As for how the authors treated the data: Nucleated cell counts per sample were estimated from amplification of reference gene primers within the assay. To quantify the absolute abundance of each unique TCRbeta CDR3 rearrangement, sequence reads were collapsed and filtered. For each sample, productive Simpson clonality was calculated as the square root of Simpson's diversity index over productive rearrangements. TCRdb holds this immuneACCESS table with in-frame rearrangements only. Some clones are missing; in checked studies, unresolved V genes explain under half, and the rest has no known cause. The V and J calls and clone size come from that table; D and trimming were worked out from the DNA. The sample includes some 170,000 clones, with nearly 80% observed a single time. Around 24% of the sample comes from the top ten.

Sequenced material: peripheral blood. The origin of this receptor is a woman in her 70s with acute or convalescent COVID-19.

The CDR3 region: CASSLGLRLAGEHTDTQYF. The DNA sequence is as follows: TGTGCCAGCAGCTTAGGTCTTAGACTAGCGGGAGAGCACACAGATACGCAGTATTTT. The sequence links TRBV11-3 to TRBJ2-3; 12 bases in the junction line up with TRBD2. From the germline V gene, CDR1 is SGHNT and CDR2 is YENEEA. The CDR3, cysteine through phenylalanine, is 19 amino acids long. Only the CDR3 DNA is retained, 57 bases long and in frame from the first base. Trimming takes 1 base off V and 2 bases off J; junction bases not matched to a gene: 10. Extended through the reference TRBV11-3 and TRBJ2-3 proteins, this CDR3 yields the full variable domain: EAGVVQSPRYKIIEKKQPVAFWCNPISGHNTLYWYLQNLGQGPELLIRYENEEAVDDSQLPKDRFSAERLKGVDSTLKIQPAELGDSAVYLCASSLGLRLAGEHTDTQYFGPGTRLTVL.